These T cell receptor beta chains were read from a single sample in a study of blood T cells in healthy people across ages. Each CDR3 protein gets one entry after TCRdb re-called the 5' RACE reads with MiXCR. The sample gives around 800,000 distinct CDR3 sequences, roughly 25% of which show up once; roughly 3.1% is in the top ten. The sample also formed part of further work on T cells of mothers and their children.

Sequences were obtained from blood. These receptors came from a boy aged 5-17 years in good health. CDR3s include the opening cysteine and the closing phenylalanine or tryptophan. D genes are given only for firm matches. Part of the rows lack a size; the others show once, few, many or a class for expanded clones.

clone size | J gene | D gene | V gene | CDR3 DNA | CDR3 protein
- | TRBJ2-1 | TRBD2 | TRBV4-2 | TGTGCCAGCAGCCAAGTAGCGGGGGCCCTCCTCTCCTACAATGAGCAGTTCTTC | CASSQVAGALLSYNEQFF
- | TRBJ2-5 | TRBD2 | TRBV20-1 | TGCAGTGCTACCGCGCCTTTACTAGCGGGGGCCCACCGAGAGACCCAGTACTTC | CSATAPLLAGAHRETQYF
- | TRBJ2-5 | - | TRBV6-1 | - | CASSDVPVDEQYF
few | TRBJ1-4 | - | TRBV9 | TGTGCCAGCAGTTCCTCCATGGGCCCCACAACTAATGAAAAACTGTTTTTT | CASSSSMGPTTNEKLFF
many | TRBJ1-1 | - | TRBV12-3/TRBV12-4 | TGTGCCAGCAGTTTAATTGGGGGGGCCGCTGAAGCTTTCTTT | CASSLIGGAAEAFF
- | TRBJ2-2 | TRBD2 | TRBV6-5 | TGTGCCAGCAGTTACGAGCGGGGGGCCCGGACCGGGGAGCTGTTTTTT | CASSYERGARTGELFF
few | TRBJ1-6 | - | TRBV9 | TGTGCCAGCAGGGCGGGACAAGATAATTCACCCCTCCACTTT | CASRAGQDNSPLHF
few | TRBJ2-4 | TRBD2 | TRBV9 | TGTGCCAGCAGCTCCGGGAGGGTAGCCAAAAACATTCAGTACTTC | CASSSGRVAKNIQYF
- | TRBJ2-5 | TRBD2 | TRBV5-1 | TGCGCCAGCAGCGGGACTAGCGGAGAAGAGACCCGGTACTTC | CASSGTSGEETRYF
- | TRBJ1-4 | TRBD1 | TRBV3-1 | TGTGCCAGCACCCCGGGACAGAGTAATGAAAAACTGTTTTTT | CASTPGQSNEKLFF
- | TRBJ1-6 | - | TRBV7-6 | TGTGCCAGCAGCTTAGATCGGGGGCGGAATTCACCCCTCCACTTT | CASSLDRGRNSPLHF
- | TRBJ2-7 | - | TRBV6-5 | TGTGCCAGCAGGACTGGGGGCTTCTCCGAGCAGTACTTC | CASRTGGFSEQYF
few | TRBJ2-3 | - | TRBV30 | TGTGCCTGGAGTCGGGACACGAAAAACACAGATACGCAGTATTTT | CAWSRDTKNTDTQYF
few | TRBJ2-1 | - | TRBV12-3/TRBV12-4 | TGTGCCAGCAGCCCCCTGGCGGGTGAGCGGTTCTTC | CASSPLAGERFF
- | TRBJ2-7 | - | TRBV4-1 | TGCGCCAGCAGCCAAGATGGGACGGGGAGTGGCTACGAGCAGTACTTC | CASSQDGTGSGYEQYF
few | TRBJ2-5 | - | TRBV4-2 | TGTGCCAGCAGCCAACAGCAGAGACACCAAGAGACCCAGTACTTC | CASSQQQRHQETQYF
- | TRBJ2-5 | - | TRBV7-2 | TGTGCCAGCAGCTTAGACCCAGGGGGGGATACCCAGTACTTC | CASSLDPGGDTQYF
- | TRBJ1-4 | - | TRBV25-1 | TGTGCCAGCAGTGTGTGGGGATCTAATGAAAAACTGTTTTTT | CASSVWGSNEKLFF
few | TRBJ2-7 | - | TRBV10-3 | TGTGCCATCAGTGAGGGAAATTCCGGGTCTCGGGGGGAGCAGTACTTC | CAISEGNSGSRGEQYF
few | TRBJ2-5 | - | TRBV7-6 | TGTGCCAGCAGTCTGGGACCGATCCAAGAGACCCAGTACTTC | CASSLGPIQETQYF
- | TRBJ1-2 | - | TRBV12-3/TRBV12-4 | TGTGCCAGCAACGGGGGAGCCTCTAACTATGGCTACACCTTC | CASNGGASNYGYTF
- | TRBJ2-2 | - | TRBV7-3 | TGTGCCAGCAGCTTAACGTATAACGAGGAGCTGTTTTTT | CASSLTYNEELFF
- | TRBJ1-1 | - | TRBV6-1 | TGTGCCAGCAGAGCGGACACAGAAGCTTTCTTT | CASRADTEAFF
few | TRBJ1-5 | - | TRBV12-5 | TGTGCTAGTGGGGTGGTGGGGCCTTTATATCAGCCCCAGCATTTT | CASGVVGPLYQPQHF
- | TRBJ2-5 | - | TRBV6-2/TRBV6-3 | TGTGCCTCCGTGGAGGGCAGTCAAGGGACCCAGTACTTC | CASVEGSQGTQYF
few | TRBJ2-1 | - | TRBV7-9 | TGTGCCAGCAGCTCCCACGCGGGGGGGACAGGAGATTACAATGAGCAGTTCTTC | CASSSHAGGTGDYNEQFF
- | TRBJ1-4 | - | TRBV6-5 | TGTGCCAGCAGTTACGGAGGGAGACCAAATGAAAAACTGTTTTTT | CASSYGGRPNEKLFF
- | TRBJ1-3 | TRBD1 | TRBV15 | TGTGCCATTGGGGACAGGGGAGGGGGAAACACCATATATTTT | CAIGDRGGGNTIYF
few | TRBJ2-7 | TRBD2 | TRBV28 | TGTGCCAGCAGCCTTAGCGGGCCCCGCTCCTACGAGCAGTACTTC | CASSLSGPRSYEQYF